This T cell receptor (beta chain) came from a study of blood T cell repertoires in COVID-19. Study-wide background: The samples span acute and convalescent COVID-19 from the United States, Italy and Spain.

Profiled with immunoSEQ multiplex PCR; TCRdb holds only in-frame clones, not every one. Here the sample spans roughly 100,000 clones, less than 80% being singletons. This clone has just a few counts. This clonotype originated in a man aged 80 or over with COVID-19, enrolled during active disease. Sequenced: peripheral blood.

CDR3 nucleotides: TGTGCCAGCAGCTTATACCTAGCGGGAGACACCGGGGAGCTGTTTTTT. Protein product: CASSLYLAGDTGELFF. The gene calls are TRBV7-9 and TRBJ2-2; 10 positions match TRBD2. After removal of 2 bases from V and 3 bases from J, the junction contained 3 bases not matched to a gene. The CDR3 runs to 16 residues. Per the germline V gene, CDR1 is SEHNR and CDR2 is FQNEAQ (reference sequence).